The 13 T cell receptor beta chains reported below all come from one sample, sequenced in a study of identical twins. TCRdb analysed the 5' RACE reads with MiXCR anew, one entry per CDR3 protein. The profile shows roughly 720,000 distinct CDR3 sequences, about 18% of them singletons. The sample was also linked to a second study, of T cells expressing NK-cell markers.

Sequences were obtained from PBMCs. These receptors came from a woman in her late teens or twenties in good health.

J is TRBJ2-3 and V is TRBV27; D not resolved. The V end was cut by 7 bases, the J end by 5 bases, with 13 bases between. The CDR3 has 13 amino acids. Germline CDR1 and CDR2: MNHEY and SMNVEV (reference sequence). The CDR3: CASKNSAGDTQYF. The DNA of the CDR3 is TGTGCCAGCAAGAACTCGGCAGGAGATACGCAGTATTTT.

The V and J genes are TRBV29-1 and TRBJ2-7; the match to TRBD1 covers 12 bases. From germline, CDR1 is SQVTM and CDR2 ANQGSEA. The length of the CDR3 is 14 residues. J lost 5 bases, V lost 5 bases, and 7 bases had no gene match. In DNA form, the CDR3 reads TGCAGCGTTAGTGCCGGGACAGGGGGCCACGAGCAGTACTTC. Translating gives CSVSAGTGGHEQYF.

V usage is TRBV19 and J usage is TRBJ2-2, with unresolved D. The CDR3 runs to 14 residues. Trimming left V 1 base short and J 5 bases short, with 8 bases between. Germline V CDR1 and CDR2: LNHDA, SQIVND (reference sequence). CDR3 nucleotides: TGTGCCAGTAGTATAGGCCTGAGGACCGGGGAGCTGTTTTTT. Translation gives CASSIGLRTGELFF.

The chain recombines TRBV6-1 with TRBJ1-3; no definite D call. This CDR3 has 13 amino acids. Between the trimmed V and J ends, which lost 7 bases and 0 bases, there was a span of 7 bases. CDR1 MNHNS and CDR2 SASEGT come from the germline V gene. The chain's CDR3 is CASTESSGNTIYF. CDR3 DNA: TGTGCCAGCACGGAGAGCTCTGGAAACACCATATATTTT.

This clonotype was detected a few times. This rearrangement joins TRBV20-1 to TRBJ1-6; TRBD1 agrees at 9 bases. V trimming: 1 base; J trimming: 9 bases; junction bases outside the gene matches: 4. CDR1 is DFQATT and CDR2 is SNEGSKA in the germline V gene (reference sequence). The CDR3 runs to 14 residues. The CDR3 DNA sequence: TGCAGTGCTAGAGCGACAGGGGGTGGTTCACCCCTCCACTTT. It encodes CSARATGGGSPLHF.

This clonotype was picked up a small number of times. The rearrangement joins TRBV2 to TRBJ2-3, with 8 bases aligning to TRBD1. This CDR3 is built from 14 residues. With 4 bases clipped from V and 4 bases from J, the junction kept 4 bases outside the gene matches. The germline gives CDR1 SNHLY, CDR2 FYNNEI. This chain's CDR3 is CASSGQGFSDTQYF. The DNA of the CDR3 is TGTGCCAGCAGTGGACAGGGGTTTTCAGATACGCAGTATTTT.

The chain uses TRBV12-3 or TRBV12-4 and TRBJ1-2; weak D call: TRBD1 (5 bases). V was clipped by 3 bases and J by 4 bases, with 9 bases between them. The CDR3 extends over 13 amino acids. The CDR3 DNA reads TGTGCCAGCAGTTTCGGGGCTTTCTATGGCTACACCTTC. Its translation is CASSFGAFYGYTF.

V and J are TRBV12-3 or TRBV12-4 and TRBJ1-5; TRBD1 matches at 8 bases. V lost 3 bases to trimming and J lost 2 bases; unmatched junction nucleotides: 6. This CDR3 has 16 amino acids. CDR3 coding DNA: TGTGCCAGCAGTTTGGGGACAGGTCGAGGCAATCAGCCCCAGCATTTT. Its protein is CASSLGTGRGNQPQHF.

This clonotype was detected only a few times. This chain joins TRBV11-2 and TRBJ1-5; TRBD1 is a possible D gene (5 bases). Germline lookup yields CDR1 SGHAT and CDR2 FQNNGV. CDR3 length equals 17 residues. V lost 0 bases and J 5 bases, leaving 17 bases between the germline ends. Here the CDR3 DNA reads TGTGCCAGCAGCTTAGAGGGGGTGAGCAGGCGGCATCAGCCCCAGCATTTT. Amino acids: CASSLEGVSRRHQPQHF.

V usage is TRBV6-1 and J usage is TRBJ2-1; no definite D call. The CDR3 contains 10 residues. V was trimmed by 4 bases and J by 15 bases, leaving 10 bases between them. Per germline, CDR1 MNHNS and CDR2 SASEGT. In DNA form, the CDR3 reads TGTGCCAGCAGTGGCCCTCTGGTGTTCTTC. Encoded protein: CASSGPLVFF.

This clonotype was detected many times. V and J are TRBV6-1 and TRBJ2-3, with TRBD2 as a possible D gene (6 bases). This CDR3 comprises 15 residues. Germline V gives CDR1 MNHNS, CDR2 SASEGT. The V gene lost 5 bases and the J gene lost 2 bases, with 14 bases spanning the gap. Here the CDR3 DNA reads TGTGCCAGCAGTCCCCTCGCGGGATCCACAGATACGCAGTATTTT. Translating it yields CASSPLAGSTDTQYF.

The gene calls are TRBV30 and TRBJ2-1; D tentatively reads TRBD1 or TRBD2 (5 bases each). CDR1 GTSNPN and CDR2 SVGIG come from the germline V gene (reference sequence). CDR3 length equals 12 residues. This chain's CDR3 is CVGTYSYNEQFF. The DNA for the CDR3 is TGTGTCGGGACCTACTCCTACAATGAGCAGTTCTTC.

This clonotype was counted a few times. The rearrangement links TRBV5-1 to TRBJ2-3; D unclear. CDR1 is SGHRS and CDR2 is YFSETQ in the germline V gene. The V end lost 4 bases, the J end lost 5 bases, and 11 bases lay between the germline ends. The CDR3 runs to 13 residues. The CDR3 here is CASSRARVDTQYF. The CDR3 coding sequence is TGCGCCAGCAGCAGGGCACGGGTAGATACGCAGTATTTT.